A few counts support the clone carrying this T cell receptor beta chain. Its antigen remains unidentified. The CDR3 is made up of 16 amino acids. Germline V lookup: CDR1 LGHDT, CDR2 YNNKEL (reference sequence). Trimming shortened V by 4 bases and J by 2 bases, and 15 bases separated the two germline ends. The data are from a study of blood T cells in healthy people across ages. General study results and limits: A roughly linear age-dependent decrease characterized TCR beta diversity per million T cells. Underestimates were what the diversity estimates from one million T cells were considered to be. The CMV status of each donor remained undetermined, and this could have confounded shifts in expanded clonotypes.

A sample-barcoded 5' primer and a J-beta primer mix were used in a second PCR of roughly 7 to 12 cycles. Using its own MiXCR run on the 5' RACE reads, TCRdb lists one record per CDR3 protein. The repertoire consists of around 1,000,000 distinct CDR3 sequences, with roughly two fifths occurring once and the leading ten covering 10% to 15%. The TCR comes from a young man in good health. The rearrangement uses TRBV3-1 and TRBJ2-1; the D is unclear. The sequenced sample consisted of blood. The CDR3 reads CASSPPVLKTYNEQFF. In DNA form, the CDR3 reads TGTGCCAGCAGCCCACCGGTCCTCAAGACCTACAATGAGCAGTTCTTC.